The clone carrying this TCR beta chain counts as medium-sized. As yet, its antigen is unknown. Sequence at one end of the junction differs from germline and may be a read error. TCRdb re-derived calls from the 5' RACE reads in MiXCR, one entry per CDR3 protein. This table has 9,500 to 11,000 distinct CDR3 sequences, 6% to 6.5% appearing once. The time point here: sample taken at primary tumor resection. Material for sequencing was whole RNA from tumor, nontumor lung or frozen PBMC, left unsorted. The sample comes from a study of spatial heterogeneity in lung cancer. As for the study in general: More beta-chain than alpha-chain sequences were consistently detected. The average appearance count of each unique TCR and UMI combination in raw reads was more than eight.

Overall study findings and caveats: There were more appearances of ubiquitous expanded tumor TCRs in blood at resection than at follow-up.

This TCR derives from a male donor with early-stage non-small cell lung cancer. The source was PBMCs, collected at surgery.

As DNA, the CDR3 is TGTGCTAGCAGCTGGGGACAGGGGTACGAGCAGTACTTC. This translates into CASSWGQGYEQYF. The rearrangement joins TRBV7-7 to TRBJ2-7, with TRBD1 matching 10 bases. Looked up from germline, CDR1 is SSHAT and CDR2 is FNYEAQ (reference sequence). This CDR3 has 13 amino acids.